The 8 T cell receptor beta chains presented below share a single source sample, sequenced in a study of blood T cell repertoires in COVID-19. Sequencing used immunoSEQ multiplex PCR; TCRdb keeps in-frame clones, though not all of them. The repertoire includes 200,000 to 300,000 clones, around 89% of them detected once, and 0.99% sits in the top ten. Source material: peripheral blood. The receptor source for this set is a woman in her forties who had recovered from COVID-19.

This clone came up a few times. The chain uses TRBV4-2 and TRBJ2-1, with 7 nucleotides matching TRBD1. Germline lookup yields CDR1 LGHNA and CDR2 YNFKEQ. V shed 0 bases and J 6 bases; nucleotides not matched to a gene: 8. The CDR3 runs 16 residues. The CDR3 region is CASSQEPGAGGNEQFF. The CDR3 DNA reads TGTGCCAGCAGCCAAGAACCCGGGGCAGGGGGCAATGAGCAGTTCTTC.

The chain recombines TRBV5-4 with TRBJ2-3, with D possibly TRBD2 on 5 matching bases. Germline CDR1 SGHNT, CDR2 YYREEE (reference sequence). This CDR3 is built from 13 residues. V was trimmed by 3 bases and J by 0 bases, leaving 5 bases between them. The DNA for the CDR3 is TGTGCCAGCAGCTCGGGGAGCACAGATACGCAGTATTTT. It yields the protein CASSSGSTDTQYF.

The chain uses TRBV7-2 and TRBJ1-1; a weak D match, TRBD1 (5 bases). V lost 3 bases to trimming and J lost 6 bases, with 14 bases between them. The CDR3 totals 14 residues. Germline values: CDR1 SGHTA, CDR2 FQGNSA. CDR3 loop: CASSLARGYSEAFF. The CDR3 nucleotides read TGTGCCAGCAGCTTGGCCCGGGGGTATTCTGAAGCTTTCTTT.

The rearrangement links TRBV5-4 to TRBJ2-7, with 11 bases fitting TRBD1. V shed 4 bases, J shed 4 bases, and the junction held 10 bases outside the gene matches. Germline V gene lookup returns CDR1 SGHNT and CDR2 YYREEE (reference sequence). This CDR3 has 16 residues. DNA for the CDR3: TGTGCCAGCAGCGCCCCAGGGGGGACAGGGGGGTACGAGCAGTACTTC. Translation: CASSAPGGTGGYEQYF. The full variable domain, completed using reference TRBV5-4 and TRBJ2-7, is ETGVTQSPTHLIKTRGQQVTLRCSSQSGHNTVSWYQQALGQGPQFIFQYYREEENGRGNFPPRFSGLQFPNYSSELNVNALELDDSALYLCASSAPGGTGGYEQYFGPGTRLTVT.

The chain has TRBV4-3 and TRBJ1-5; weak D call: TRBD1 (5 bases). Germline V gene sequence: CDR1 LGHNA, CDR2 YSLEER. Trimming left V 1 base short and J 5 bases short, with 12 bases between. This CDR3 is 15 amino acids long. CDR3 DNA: TGCGCCAGCAGCCAAGGGCCCTCCAGGGATCAGCCCCAGCATTTT. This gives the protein CASSQGPSRDQPQHF.

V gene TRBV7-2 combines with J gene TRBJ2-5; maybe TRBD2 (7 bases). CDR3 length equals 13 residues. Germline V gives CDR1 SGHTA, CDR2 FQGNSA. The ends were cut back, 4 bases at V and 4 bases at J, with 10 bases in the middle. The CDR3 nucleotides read TGTGCCAGCAGCTGGGGGGGCGCAGAGACCCAGTACTTC. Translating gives CASSWGGAETQYF.

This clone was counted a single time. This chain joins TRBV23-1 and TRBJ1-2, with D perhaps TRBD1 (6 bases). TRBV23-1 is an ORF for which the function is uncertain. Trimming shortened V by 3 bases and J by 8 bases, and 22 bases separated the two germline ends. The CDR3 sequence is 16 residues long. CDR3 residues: CASSHPEGRGADGYTF. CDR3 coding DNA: TGCGCCAGCAGTCATCCCGAGGGCAGGGGAGCGGACGGCTACACCTTC.

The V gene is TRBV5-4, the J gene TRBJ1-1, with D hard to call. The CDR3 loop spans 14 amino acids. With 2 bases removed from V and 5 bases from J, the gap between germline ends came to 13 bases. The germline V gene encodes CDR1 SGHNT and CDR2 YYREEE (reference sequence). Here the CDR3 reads CASSFVGVGTEAFF. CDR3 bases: TGTGCCAGCAGCTTCGTCGGGGTGGGAACTGAAGCTTTCTTT.